The subject of this entry is one T cell receptor beta chain. The data stem from a study of monozygotic twins with inflammatory bowel disease. TCRdb re-called the 5' RACE reads and shows each CDR3 protein once, DNA omitted. The sample table sets out roughly 200,000 distinct CDR3 sequences. The origin of this receptor is a human donor with ulcerative colitis or Crohn's disease, or a healthy co-twin of an affected twin (not recorded which). Input material: blood.

The CDR3 sequence is CASSQNQGAKAFF. The rearrangement uses TRBV3-1 and TRBJ1-1; absent DNA, TCRdb's TRBD1 call cannot be checked. The CDR3 loop spans 13 amino acids. CDR1 is LGHDT and CDR2 is YNNKEL in the germline V gene (reference sequence).